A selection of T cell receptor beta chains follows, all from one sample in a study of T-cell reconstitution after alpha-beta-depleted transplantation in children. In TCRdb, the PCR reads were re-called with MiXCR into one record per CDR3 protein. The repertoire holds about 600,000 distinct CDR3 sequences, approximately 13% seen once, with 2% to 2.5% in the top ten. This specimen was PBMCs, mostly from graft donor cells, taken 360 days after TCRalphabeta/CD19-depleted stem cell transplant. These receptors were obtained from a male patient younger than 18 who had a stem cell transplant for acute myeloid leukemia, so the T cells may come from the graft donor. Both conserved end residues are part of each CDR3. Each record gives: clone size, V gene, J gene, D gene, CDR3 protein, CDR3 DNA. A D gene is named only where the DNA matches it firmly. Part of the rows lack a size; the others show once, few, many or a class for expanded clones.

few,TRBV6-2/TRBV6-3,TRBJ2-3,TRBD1,CASSSGQGVLDTDTQYF,TGTGCCAGCAGTTCGGGACAGGGGGTTTTAGACACAGATACGCAGTATTTT
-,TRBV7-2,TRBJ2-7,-,CASSAVASHYEQYF,TGTGCCAGCAGCGCTGTAGCGTCCCACTACGAGCAGTACTTC
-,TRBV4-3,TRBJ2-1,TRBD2,CASSPTSGASLPFF,TGCGCCAGCAGCCCGACTAGCGGGGCCTCCCTTCCGTTCTTC
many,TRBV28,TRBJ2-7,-,CASRFGPPSYEQYF,TGTGCCAGCAGGTTCGGGCCCCCAAGCTACGAGCAGTACTTC
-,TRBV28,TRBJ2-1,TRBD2,CASRDRGVDEQFF,TGTGCCAGCAGGGACCGGGGGGTCGATGAGCAGTTCTTC
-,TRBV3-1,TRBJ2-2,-,CASSQDRFSGHPNTGELFF,TGTGCCAGCAGCCAAGATCGGTTTAGCGGACACCCGAACACCGGGGAGCTGTTTTTT
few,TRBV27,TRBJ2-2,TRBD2,CASSFRLTSGRAIDTGELFF,TGTGCCAGCAGTTTCCGCCTGACTAGCGGGAGGGCCATAGACACCGGGGAGCTGTTTTTT
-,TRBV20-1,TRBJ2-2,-,CSARDGAWGGTGELFF,TGCAGTGCTAGAGATGGGGCTTGGGGTGGCACCGGGGAGCTGTTTTTT
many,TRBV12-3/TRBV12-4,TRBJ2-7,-,CASSFYRDDEQYF,TGTGCCAGCAGTTTCTACAGGGACGACGAGCAGTACTTC
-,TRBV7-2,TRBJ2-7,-,CASSLAHGLGNEQYF,TGTGCCAGCAGCTTGGCTCACGGTCTGGGGAACGAGCAGTACTTC
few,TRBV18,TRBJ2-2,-,CASSPTVAGTNTGELFF,TGTGCCAGCTCACCCACGGTTGCGGGGACGAACACCGGGGAGCTGTTTTTT
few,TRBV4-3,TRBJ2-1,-,CASSQAGRETLQFF,TGCGCCAGCAGCCAAGCTGGTCGGGAGACGTTGCAGTTCTTC
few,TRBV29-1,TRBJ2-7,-,CSVEDLRYEQYF,TGCAGCGTTGAAGATCTACGCTACGAGCAGTACTTC
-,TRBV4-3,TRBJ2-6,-,CASSQGVLTSGANVLTF,TGCGCCAGCAGCCAAGGGGTACTAACCTCTGGGGCCAACGTCCTGACTTTC
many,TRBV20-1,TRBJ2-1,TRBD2,CSAWGGSLHNEQFF,TGCAGTGCCTGGGGCGGGAGCCTTCACAATGAGCAGTTCTTC
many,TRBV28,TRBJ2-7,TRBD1,CASSHSDRGSYEQYF,TGTGCCAGCAGTCATTCCGACAGGGGAAGCTACGAGCAGTACTTC
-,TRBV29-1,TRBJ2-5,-,CSAAVAGGKETQYF,TGCAGCGCAGCCGTGGCGGGCGGTAAAGAGACCCAGTACTTC
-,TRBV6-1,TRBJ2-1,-,CASQNGGPGHEQFF,TGTGCCAGCCAAAACGGGGGACCGGGGCATGAGCAGTTCTTC
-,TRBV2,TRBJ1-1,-,CASSEAGGGNTEAFF,TGTGCCAGCAGTGAAGCGGGGGGTGGGAACACTGAAGCTTTCTTT
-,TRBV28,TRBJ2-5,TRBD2,CASREAGERETQYF,TGTGCCAGCAGGGAAGCGGGAGAACGAGAGACCCAGTACTTC
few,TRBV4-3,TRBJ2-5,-,CASSQGQLDQETQYF,TGCGCCAGCAGCCAGGGACAACTAGACCAAGAGACCCAGTACTTC
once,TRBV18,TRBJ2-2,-,CASSPLPANTGELFF,TGTGCCAGCTCACCCCTCCCTGCAAACACCGGGGAGCTGTTTTTT
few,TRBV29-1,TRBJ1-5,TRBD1,CSVGTGGQPQHF,TGCAGCGTTGGGACAGGGGGTCAGCCCCAGCATTTT
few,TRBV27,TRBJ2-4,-,CASSLDPEGGIIQYF,TGTGCCAGCAGTTTGGACCCCGAGGGCGGTATCATTCAGTACTTC
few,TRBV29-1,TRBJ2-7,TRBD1,CSVRSARDRGTLYEQYF,TGCAGCGTCCGAAGTGCCCGGGACAGGGGTACTCTCTACGAGCAGTACTTC
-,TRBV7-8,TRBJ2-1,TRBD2,CASSLEVGLGGRQFF,TGTGCCAGCAGCTTAGAGGTGGGACTAGGAGGAAGGCAGTTCTTC
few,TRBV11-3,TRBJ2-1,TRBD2,CASSLRLAGVDEQFF,TGTGCCAGCAGCTTAAGACTAGCGGGAGTCGATGAGCAGTTCTTC
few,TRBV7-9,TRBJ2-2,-,CASSLDRGTLTGELFF,TGTGCCAGCAGCTTAGACCGGGGGACCCTTACCGGGGAGCTGTTTTTT
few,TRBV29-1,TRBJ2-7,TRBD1,CSAETGATYEQYF,TGCAGCGCTGAGACAGGGGCGACCTACGAGCAGTACTTC
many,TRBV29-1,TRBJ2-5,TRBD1,CSAHSGTVKETQYF,TGCAGCGCTCACTCCGGGACAGTAAAAGAGACCCAGTACTTC
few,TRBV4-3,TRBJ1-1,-,CASSQDRGRLNTEAFF,TGCGCCAGCAGCCAAGATCGGGGACGGCTGAACACTGAAGCTTTCTTT
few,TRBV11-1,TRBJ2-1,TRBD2,CASNPSGRLDEQFF,TGTGCCAGCAACCCTAGCGGGAGGCTCGATGAGCAGTTCTTC
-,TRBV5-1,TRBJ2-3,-,CASSYTEDGATDTQYF,TGCGCCAGCAGCTACACCGAGGATGGGGCCACAGATACGCAGTATTTT
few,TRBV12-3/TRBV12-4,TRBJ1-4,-,CASTLFGTNEKLFF,TGTGCCAGCACTTTATTTGGAACTAATGAAAAACTGTTTTTT
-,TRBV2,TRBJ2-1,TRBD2,CASTYTGLAGLSYNEQFF,TGTGCCAGCACCTACACGGGACTAGCGGGCCTCTCCTACAATGAGCAGTTCTTC
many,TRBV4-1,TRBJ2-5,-,CASSPIPTQETQYF,TGCGCCAGCAGCCCGATTCCAACACAAGAGACCCAGTACTTC
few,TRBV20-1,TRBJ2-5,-,CSASGQGVPQETQYF,TGCAGCGCCTCTGGGCAAGGGGTTCCACAAGAGACCCAGTACTTC
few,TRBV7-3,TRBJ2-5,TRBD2,CASSLNSGLAGETQYF,TGTGCCAGCAGCTTAAATTCAGGACTAGCAGGAGAGACCCAGTACTTC
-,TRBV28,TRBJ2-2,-,CASSRRDMGAGELFF,TGTGCCAGCAGTCGCCGGGACATGGGGGCCGGGGAGCTGTTTTTT
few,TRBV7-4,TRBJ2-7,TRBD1,CASSLGDRGLHEQYF,TGTGCCAGCAGCTTAGGGGACAGGGGGCTTCACGAGCAGTACTTC
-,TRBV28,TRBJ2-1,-,CASTKQGYEQFF,TGTGCCAGCACCAAACAGGGTTATGAGCAGTTCTTC
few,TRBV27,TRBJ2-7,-,CASSYRHPGLSYEQYF,TGTGCCAGCAGCTACCGACATCCAGGGCTCTCCTACGAGCAGTACTTC
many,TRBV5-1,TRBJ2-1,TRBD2,CASRLAGNNEQFF,TGCGCCAGCCGACTAGCGGGAAACAATGAGCAGTTCTTC
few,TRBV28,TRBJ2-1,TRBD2,CASIESGSVNEQFF,TGTGCCAGCATCGAAAGCGGGAGTGTAAATGAGCAGTTCTTC
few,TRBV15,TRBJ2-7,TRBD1,CATSPDRVYEQYF,TGTGCCACCAGCCCCGACAGGGTCTACGAGCAGTACTTC
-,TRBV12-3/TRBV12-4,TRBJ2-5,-,CASSNRERETQYF,TGTGCCAGCAGTAACAGGGAAAGGGAGACCCAGTACTTC
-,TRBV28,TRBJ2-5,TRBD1,CASSADRVQETQYF,TGTGCCAGCAGCGCCGACAGGGTCCAAGAGACCCAGTACTTC
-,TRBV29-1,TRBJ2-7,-,CSVSGTTYEQYF,TGCAGCGTTTCCGGCACCACCTACGAGCAGTACTTC
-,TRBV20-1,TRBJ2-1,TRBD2,CSARKAPLAGPYNEQFF,TGCAGTGCTAGAAAAGCTCCGCTAGCGGGCCCTTACAATGAGCAGTTCTTC
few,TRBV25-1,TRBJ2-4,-,CASSEPNRSPQNIQYF,TGTGCCAGCAGTGAACCTAACAGGAGCCCCCAAAACATTCAGTACTTC
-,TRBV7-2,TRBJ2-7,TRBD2,CASSLGGLADLYEQYF,TGTGCCAGCAGCTTAGGGGGACTAGCGGACCTCTACGAGCAGTACTTC
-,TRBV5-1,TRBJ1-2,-,CASRSRGGNYGYTF,TGCGCCAGCAGATCCCGAGGGGGAAACTATGGCTACACCTTC
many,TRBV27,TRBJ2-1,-,CASGPGPTPYNEQFF,TGTGCCAGCGGACCCGGCCCTACCCCCTACAATGAGCAGTTCTTC
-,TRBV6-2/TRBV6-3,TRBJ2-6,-,CASREQGYGANVLTF,TGTGCCAGCAGAGAGCAGGGGTATGGGGCCAACGTCCTGACTTTC